The following is a TCR beta chain sequence with its context. Its antigen remains unidentified. CDR3 length: 17 amino acids. Trimming pared 5 bases from V and 6 bases from J, leaving 22 bases between. Germline values: CDR1 MNHEY, CDR2 SMNVEV (reference sequence). This sample was taken from a study of T cells in Graves' hyperthyroidism and ophthalmopathy. Overall study findings and caveats: Using 13 V-J features, a model discriminated ophthalmopathy from stable hyperthyroidism.

Using RNA transcripts as the source, TCR beta CDR3 regions were amplified. Initially, a first-round RT-PCR of the TCR CDR3 employed the HTBI primer set. TCRdb re-analysed the multiplex PCR reads in MiXCR, keeping a single row per CDR3 protein. Of about 360,000 distinct CDR3 sequences in the sample, roughly 25% are singletons; the top ten hold about 70%. Sequencing input: blood. The chain carries TRBV27 and TRBJ2-2, with D maybe TRBD1 (6 bases). The TCR comes from a man in his fifties or sixties with Graves' hyperthyroidism. CDR3 nucleotides: TGTGCCAGCAGTACCCTTAGACAGGTTGAGAGTGCCGGGGAGCTGTTTTTT. Protein product: CASSTLRQVESAGELFF.